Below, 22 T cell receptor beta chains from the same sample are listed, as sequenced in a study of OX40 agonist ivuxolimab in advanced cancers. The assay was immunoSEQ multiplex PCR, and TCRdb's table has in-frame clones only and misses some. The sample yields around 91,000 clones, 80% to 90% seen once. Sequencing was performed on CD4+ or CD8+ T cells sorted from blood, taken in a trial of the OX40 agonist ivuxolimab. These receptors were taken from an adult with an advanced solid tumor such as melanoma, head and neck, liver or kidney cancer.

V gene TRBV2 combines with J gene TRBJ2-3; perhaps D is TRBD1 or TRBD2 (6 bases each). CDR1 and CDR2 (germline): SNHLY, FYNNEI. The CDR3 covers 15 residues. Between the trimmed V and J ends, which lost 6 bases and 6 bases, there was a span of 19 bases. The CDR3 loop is CASRREQGRGDTQYF. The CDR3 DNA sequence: TGTGCCAGCAGGCGGGAACAGGGTCGTGGTGATACGCAGTATTTT.

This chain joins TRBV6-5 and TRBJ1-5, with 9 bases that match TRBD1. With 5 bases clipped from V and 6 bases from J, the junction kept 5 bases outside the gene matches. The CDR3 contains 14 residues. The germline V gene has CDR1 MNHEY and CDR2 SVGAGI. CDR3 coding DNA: TGTGCCAGCAGTGCGACAGGGGGGGTTCAGCCCCAGCATTTT. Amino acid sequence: CASSATGGVQPQHF.

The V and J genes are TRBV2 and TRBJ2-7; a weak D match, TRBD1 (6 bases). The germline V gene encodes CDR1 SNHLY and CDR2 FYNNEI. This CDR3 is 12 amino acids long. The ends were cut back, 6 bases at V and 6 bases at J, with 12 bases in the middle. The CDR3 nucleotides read TGTGCCAGCAGCCCGGACAGAGGCGAGCAGTACGTC. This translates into CASSPDRGEQYV.

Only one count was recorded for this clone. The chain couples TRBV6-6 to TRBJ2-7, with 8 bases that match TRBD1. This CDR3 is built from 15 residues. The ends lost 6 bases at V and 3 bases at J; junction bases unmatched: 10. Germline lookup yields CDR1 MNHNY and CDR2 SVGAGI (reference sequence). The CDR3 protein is CASRSTGTGVYEQYV. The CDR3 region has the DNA TGTGCCAGCAGATCAACCGGGACAGGCGTCTACGAGCAGTACGTC.

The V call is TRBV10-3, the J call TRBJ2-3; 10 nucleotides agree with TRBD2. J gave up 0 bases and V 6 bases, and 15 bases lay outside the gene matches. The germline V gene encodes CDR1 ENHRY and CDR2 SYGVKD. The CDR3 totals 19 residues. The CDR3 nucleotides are TGTGCCATCAGGACCTTCAGGACTAGCGGAAACCCTAGCACAGATACGCAGTATTTT. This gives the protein CAIRTFRTSGNPSTDTQYF.

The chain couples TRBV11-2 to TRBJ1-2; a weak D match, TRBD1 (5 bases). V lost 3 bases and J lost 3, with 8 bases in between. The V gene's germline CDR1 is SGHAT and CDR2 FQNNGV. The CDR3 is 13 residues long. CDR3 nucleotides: TGTGCCAGCAGCTTGGGGCAGCACTATGGCTACACCTTC. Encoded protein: CASSLGQHYGYTF.

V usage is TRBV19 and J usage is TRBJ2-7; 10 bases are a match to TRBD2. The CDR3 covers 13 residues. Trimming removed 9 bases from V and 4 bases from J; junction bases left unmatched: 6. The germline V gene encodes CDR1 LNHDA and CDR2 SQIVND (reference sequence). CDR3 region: CASSILAGYEQYF. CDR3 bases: TGTGCCAGCAGCATACTAGCGGGATACGAGCAGTACTTC.

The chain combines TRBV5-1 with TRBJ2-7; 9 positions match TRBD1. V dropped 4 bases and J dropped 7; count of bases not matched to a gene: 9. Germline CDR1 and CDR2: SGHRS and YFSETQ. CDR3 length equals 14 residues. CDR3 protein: CASSPLGQGGEQYV. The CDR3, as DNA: TGCGCCAGCAGCCCCTTGGGACAGGGCGGAGAGCAGTACGTC.

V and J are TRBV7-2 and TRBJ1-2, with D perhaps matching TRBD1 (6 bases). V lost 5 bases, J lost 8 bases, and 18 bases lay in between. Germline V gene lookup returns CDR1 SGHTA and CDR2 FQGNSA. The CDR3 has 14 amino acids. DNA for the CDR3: TGTGCCAGCAGCACCCCCGGACAGTTCTGGGGCTACACCTTC. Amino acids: CASSTPGQFWGYTF.

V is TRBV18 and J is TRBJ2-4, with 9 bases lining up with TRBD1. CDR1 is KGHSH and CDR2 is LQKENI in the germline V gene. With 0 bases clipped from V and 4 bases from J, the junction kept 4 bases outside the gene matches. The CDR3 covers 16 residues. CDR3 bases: TGTGCCAGCTCACCACCCGACAGGGGGGTTAAAAACATTCAGTACTTC. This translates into CASSPPDRGVKNIQYF.

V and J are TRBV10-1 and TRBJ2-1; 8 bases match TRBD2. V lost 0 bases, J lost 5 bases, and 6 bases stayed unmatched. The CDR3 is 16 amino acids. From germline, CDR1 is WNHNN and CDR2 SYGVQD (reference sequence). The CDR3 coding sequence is TGCGCCAGCAGTGAGTCTGGCGGGGGGACTGACAATGAGCAGTTCTTC. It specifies CASSESGGGTDNEQFF.

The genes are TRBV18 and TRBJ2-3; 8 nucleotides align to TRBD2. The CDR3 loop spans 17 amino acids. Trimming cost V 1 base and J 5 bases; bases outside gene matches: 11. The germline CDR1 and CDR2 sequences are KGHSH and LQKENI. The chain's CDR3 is CASSPRPAGARVDTQYF. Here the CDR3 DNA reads TGTGCCAGCTCACCACGGCCAGCGGGAGCCCGAGTAGATACGCAGTATTTT.

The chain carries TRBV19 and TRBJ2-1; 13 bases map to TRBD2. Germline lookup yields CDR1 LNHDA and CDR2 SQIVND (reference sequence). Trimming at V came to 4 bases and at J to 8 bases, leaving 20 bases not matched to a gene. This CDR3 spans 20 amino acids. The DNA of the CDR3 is TGTGCCAGTAGTACCCAAACAACTAGCGGGAGGGCCCAAAATTCCCATGAGCAGTTCTTC. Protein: CASSTQTTSGRAQNSHEQFF.

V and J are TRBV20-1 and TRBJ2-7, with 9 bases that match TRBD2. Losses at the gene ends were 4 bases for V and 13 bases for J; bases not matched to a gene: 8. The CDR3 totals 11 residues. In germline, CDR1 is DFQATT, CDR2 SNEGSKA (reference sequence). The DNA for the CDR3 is TGCAGTGCTAAAGTAGCGGGAGTGGGCTACTTC. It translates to CSAKVAGVGYF.

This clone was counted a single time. The CDR3 reads CSVEAHTDTQYF. The CDR3 bases are TGCAGCGTTGAAGCCCACACAGATACGCAGTATTTT. The chain is built from TRBV29-1 and TRBJ2-3; D ambiguous. The CDR3 is 12 amino acids. The V gene's germline CDR1 is SQVTM and CDR2 ANQGSEA. Deletions cut 1 base from V and 2 bases from J, with 4 bases between.

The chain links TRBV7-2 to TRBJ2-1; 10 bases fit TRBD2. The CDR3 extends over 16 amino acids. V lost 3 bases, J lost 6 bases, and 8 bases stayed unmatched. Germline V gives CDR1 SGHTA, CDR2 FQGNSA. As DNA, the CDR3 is TGTGCCAGCAGCTTTTTTCGGACTAGCGGATTCAATGAGCAGTTCTTC. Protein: CASSFFRTSGFNEQFF. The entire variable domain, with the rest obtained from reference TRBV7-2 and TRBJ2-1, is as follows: GAGVSQSPSNKVTEKGKDVELRCDPISGHTALYWYRQSLGQGLEFLIYFQGNSAPDKSGLPSDRFSAERTGGSVSTLTIQRTQQEDSAVYLCASSFFRTSGFNEQFFGPGTRLTVL.

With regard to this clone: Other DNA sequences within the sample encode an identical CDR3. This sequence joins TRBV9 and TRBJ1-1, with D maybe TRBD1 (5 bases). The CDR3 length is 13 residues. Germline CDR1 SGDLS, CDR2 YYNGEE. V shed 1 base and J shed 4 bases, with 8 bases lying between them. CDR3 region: CASSVQGGTEAFF. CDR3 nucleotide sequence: TGTGCCAGCAGCGTACAGGGAGGCACTGAAGCTTTCTTT.

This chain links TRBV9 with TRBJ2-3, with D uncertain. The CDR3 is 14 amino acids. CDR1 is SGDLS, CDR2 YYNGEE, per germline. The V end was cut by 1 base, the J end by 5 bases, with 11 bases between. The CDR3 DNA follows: TGTGCCAGCAGCGTATCGTCCGCCGGAGATACGCAGTATTTT. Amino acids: CASSVSSAGDTQYF. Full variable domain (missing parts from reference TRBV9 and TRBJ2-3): DSGVTQTPKHLITATGQRVTLRCSPRSGDLSVYWYQQSLDQGLQFLIQYYNGEERAKGNILERFSAQQFPDLHSELNLSSLELGDSALYFCASSVSSAGDTQYFGPGTRLTVL.

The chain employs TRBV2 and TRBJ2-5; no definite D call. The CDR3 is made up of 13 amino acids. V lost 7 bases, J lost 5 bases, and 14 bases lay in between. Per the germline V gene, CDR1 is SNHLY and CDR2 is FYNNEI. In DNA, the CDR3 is TGTGCCAGCAAGAAGACCCCACGGGAGACCCAGTACTTC. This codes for CASKKTPRETQYF. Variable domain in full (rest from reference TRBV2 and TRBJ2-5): EPEVTQTPSHQVTQMGQEVILRCVPISNHLYFYWYRQILGQKVEFLVSFYNNEISEKSEIFDDQFSVERPDGSNFTLKIRSTKLEDSAMYFCASKKTPRETQYFGPGTRLLVL.

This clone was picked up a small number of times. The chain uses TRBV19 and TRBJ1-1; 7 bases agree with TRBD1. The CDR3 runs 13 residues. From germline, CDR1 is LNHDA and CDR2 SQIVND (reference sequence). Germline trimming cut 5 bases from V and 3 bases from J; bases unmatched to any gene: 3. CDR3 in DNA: TGTGCCAGTAGTCCTGACAGGGACACTGAAGCTTTCTTT. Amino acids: CASSPDRDTEAFF.

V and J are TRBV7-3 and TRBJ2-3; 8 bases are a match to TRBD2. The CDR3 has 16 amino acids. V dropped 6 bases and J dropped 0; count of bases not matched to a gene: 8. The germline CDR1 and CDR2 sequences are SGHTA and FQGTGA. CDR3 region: CASSLSGGASTDTQYF. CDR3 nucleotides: TGTGCCAGCAGTTTATCCGGGGGGGCCAGCACAGATACGCAGTATTTT.

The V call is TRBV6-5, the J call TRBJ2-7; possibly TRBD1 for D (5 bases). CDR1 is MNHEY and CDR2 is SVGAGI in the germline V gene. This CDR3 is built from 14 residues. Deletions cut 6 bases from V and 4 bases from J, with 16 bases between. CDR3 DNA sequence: TGTGCCAGCAGCCTCAGGGTGGGCTGGTACGAGCAGTACTTC. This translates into CASSLRVGWYEQYF.